This T cell receptor (beta chain) came from a study of blood T cell repertoires in COVID-19. Study in general: COVID-19 samples collected from the United States, Italy and Spain covered acute and convalescent phases.

Only one count was recorded for this clone. The method was immunoSEQ multiplex PCR; TCRdb's version includes in-frame clones alone and lacks a portion of them. This sample carries just under 150,000 clones, around nine tenths of them seen once, and the ten largest clones take 1.5% to 2%. The CDR3 extends over 14 amino acids. V lost 2 bases and J lost 4, with 9 bases in between. Germline CDR1 and CDR2: MNHNS and SASEGT. The TCR comes from a human donor in a cohort sampled during active COVID-19. The specimen sequenced was peripheral blood. This chain connects TRBV6-1 to TRBJ1-5; weak D call: TRBD1 (5 bases). This CDR3 reads CASSETGVNQPQHF. For the CDR3, the DNA is TGTGCCAGCAGTGAAACAGGTGTTAATCAGCCCCAGCATTTT.